The 26 T cell receptor beta chains given below trace back to one sample, sequenced in a study of blood T cell repertoires in COVID-19. Libraries were prepared by immunoSEQ multiplex PCR; TCRdb keeps only in-frame clonotypes and omits some of them. The repertoire holds hundreds of thousands of clones, with 89% as singletons. The sequenced material came from peripheral blood. The receptors shown here come from a man between 18 and 35 years old with COVID-19, enrolled during active disease.

This chain uses TRBV3-1 (or the pseudogene TRBV3-2) with TRBJ2-5; 7 bases agree with TRBD2. Trimming at V came to 3 bases and at J to 6 bases, leaving 10 bases not matched to a gene. The CDR3 sequence is 15 residues long. From germline, CDR1 is LGHDT and CDR2 YNNKEL (reference sequence). Here the CDR3 DNA reads TGTGCCAGCAGCCATGGCGGGGGTCTGTCAAAGACCCAGTACTTC. Translated: CASSHGGGLSKTQYF.

The chain couples TRBV4-1 to TRBJ2-1, with D hard to call. The CDR3 runs 15 residues. Trimming took 4 bases from V and 6 from J, leaving 16 bases between them. In germline, CDR1 is MGHRA, CDR2 YSYEKL. The CDR3 sequence is CASSPSPGSINEQFF. In nucleotides, the CDR3 is TGCGCCAGCAGCCCCTCCCCTGGTTCTATCAATGAGCAGTTCTTC.

The chain combines TRBV14 with TRBJ2-1; a weak D match, TRBD1 (5 bases). Germline CDR1 reads SGHDN; CDR2 reads FVKESK. The CDR3 sequence is 13 residues long. V gave up 4 bases and J gave up 4 bases, with 8 bases separating them. The CDR3, as DNA: TGTGCCAGCAGCCTAGGGGTTTACAATGAGCAGTTCTTC. Protein product: CASSLGVYNEQFF.

V gene TRBV19 combines with J gene TRBJ2-7; D is perhaps TRBD1 (5 bases). Germline assignment: CDR1 LNHDA and CDR2 SQIVND (reference sequence). The CDR3 extends over 15 amino acids. V lost 1 base and J 2 bases, leaving 12 bases between the germline ends. The CDR3, as DNA: TGTGCCAGTAGTATAGGGGTAGGGGCCGCCTACGAGCAGTACTTC. This sequence encodes CASSIGVGAAYEQYF.

The chain couples TRBV5-1 to TRBJ2-2; 7 bases align to TRBD2. V gave up 0 bases and J gave up 6 bases; unmatched junction bases: 2. CDR1 is SGHRS, CDR2 YFSETQ, per germline. This CDR3 is built from 14 residues. The CDR3 spells CASSLVGGPGELFF. CDR3 coding DNA: TGCGCCAGCAGCTTGGTGGGAGGGCCCGGGGAGCTGTTTTTT.

The chain recombines TRBV2 with TRBJ2-3; TRBD2 aligns across 10 bases. V trimming: 8 bases; J trimming: 5 bases; junction bases outside the gene matches: 10. Germline lookup yields CDR1 SNHLY and CDR2 FYNNEI. The CDR3 loop spans 15 amino acids. The CDR3 reads CASYLSGGKEDTQYF. The CDR3 DNA sequence: TGTGCCAGCTATCTTAGCGGGGGGAAGGAAGATACGCAGTATTTT.

The chain uses TRBV24-1 and TRBJ2-7; D ambiguous. Germline V gene lookup returns CDR1 KGHDR and CDR2 SFDVKD. Trimming stripped 2 bases from V and 6 bases from J, with 10 bases between. The CDR3 loop spans 13 amino acids. CDR3 sequence: CATSDSFPGEQYF. CDR3 coding DNA: TGTGCCACCAGTGATTCATTTCCCGGCGAGCAGTACTTC.

V gene TRBV30 combines with J gene TRBJ1-5; D is undetermined. Per the germline V gene, CDR1 is GTSNPN and CDR2 is SVGIG (reference sequence). This CDR3 is 13 amino acids long. Trimming cost V 5 bases and J 1 base, with 9 bases left between them. CDR3 in DNA: TGTGCCTGGGCCGGGGAAAGCAATCAGCCCCAGCATTTT. This encodes CAWAGESNQPQHF.

The chain uses TRBV5-6 and TRBJ2-7; 10 bases are shared with TRBD2. The CDR3 runs 15 residues. V lost 4 bases, J lost 2 bases, and 6 bases stayed unmatched. Germline assignment: CDR1 SGHDT and CDR2 YYEEEE. CDR3 region: CASSRGLAVTYEQYF. Here the CDR3 DNA reads TGTGCCAGCAGCCGCGGACTAGCGGTAACCTACGAGCAGTACTTC.

As concerns this clone: The sample carries other DNA sequences with the same CDR3. The chain employs TRBV28 and TRBJ1-2; D gene unclear. Germline lookup yields CDR1 MDHEN and CDR2 SYDVKM. The CDR3 length is 12 residues. Trimming removed 2 bases from V and 5 bases from J, with 6 bases in between. The CDR3 bases are TGTGCCAGCAGTTTAGGAGGGTATGGCTACACCTTC. This gives the protein CASSLGGYGYTF.

J is TRBJ2-5 and V is TRBV3-1 (or the pseudogene TRBV3-2), with D possibly TRBD1 on 6 matching bases. Per germline, CDR1 LGHDT and CDR2 YNNKEL (reference sequence). CDR3 length: 14 amino acids. Trimming cost V 2 bases and J 5 bases, with 12 bases left between them. The CDR3 region has the DNA TGTGCCAGCAGCCAAAGATCAGGGGCCGAGACCCAGTACTTC. It codes for CASSQRSGAETQYF.

V usage is TRBV5-4 and J usage is TRBJ2-7, with D perhaps matching TRBD2 (6 bases). The CDR3 runs 14 residues. Per the germline V gene, CDR1 is SGHNT and CDR2 is YYREEE (reference sequence). Deletions cut 1 base from V and 4 bases from J, with 12 bases between. CDR3 loop: CASSLSSSGYEQYF. CDR3 DNA sequence: TGTGCCAGCAGCTTGAGCAGTAGCGGTTACGAGCAGTACTTC.

The chain couples TRBV19 to TRBJ1-1; D possibly corresponds to TRBD1 (5 bases). Per germline, CDR1 LNHDA and CDR2 SQIVND (reference sequence). V was clipped by 3 bases and J by 4 bases, with 18 bases between them. The CDR3 has 16 amino acids. CDR3 nucleotides: TGTGCCAGTAGTATTTCTCGGTGGGGGGTCGGCACTGAAGCTTTCTTT. Its translation is CASSISRWGVGTEAFF. The full variable domain, rest sourced from reference TRBV19 and TRBJ1-1, is DGGITQSPKYLFRKEGQNVTLSCEQNLNHDAMYWYRQDPGQGLRLIYYSQIVNDFQKGDIAEGYSVSREKKESFPLTVTSAQKNPTAFYLCASSISRWGVGTEAFFGQGTRLTVV.

V is TRBV5-6 and J is TRBJ1-1; the match to TRBD1 covers 7 bases. V shed 2 bases, J shed 2 bases, and the junction held 6 bases outside the gene matches. CDR1 SGHDT and CDR2 YYEEEE come from the germline V gene. The CDR3 totals 15 residues. CDR3 bases: TGTGCCAGCAGCTTCACAACAGGGGATAACACTGAAGCTTTCTTT. Its protein is CASSFTTGDNTEAFF.

The rearrangement uses TRBV11-2 and TRBJ2-3, with 16 nucleotides matching TRBD2. The CDR3 is 20 amino acids. In germline, CDR1 is SGHAT, CDR2 FQNNGV. V shed 0 bases and J 5 bases; nucleotides not matched to a gene: 11. The CDR3, as DNA: TGTGCCAGCAGCTTAGACCCCGGGACTAGCGGGAGGGAGGTAGGAGATACGCAGTATTTT. This codes for CASSLDPGTSGREVGDTQYF.

The chain is built from TRBV5-1 and TRBJ1-1, with 8 bases matching TRBD1. Per the germline V gene, CDR1 is SGHRS and CDR2 is YFSETQ. V shed 4 bases, J shed 8 bases, and the junction held 10 bases outside the gene matches. The CDR3 runs to 14 residues. This CDR3 reads CASSPNSAGGEAFF. The CDR3 DNA is TGCGCCAGCAGCCCCAATTCCGCAGGGGGCGAAGCTTTCTTT.

The chain combines TRBV5-1 with TRBJ1-3; a weak D match, TRBD1 (6 bases). V lost 5 bases and J 0 bases, leaving 12 bases between the germline ends. In germline, CDR1 is SGHRS, CDR2 YFSETQ. CDR3 length equals 15 residues. The chain's CDR3 is CASRGGASSGNTIYF. The CDR3 DNA reads TGCGCCAGCAGGGGGGGGGCCAGCTCTGGAAACACCATATATTTT.

This CDR3 is CASTTNGLAGAADTQYF. DNA of the CDR3: TGTGCCAGTACCACTAACGGACTAGCGGGAGCCGCAGATACGCAGTATTTT. The gene calls are TRBV19 and TRBJ2-3, with 13 bases fitting TRBD2. The CDR3 runs to 17 residues. The ends lost 7 bases at V and 4 bases at J; junction bases unmatched: 11. From germline, CDR1 is LNHDA and CDR2 SQIVND (reference sequence).

This chain joins TRBV3-1 (or the pseudogene TRBV3-2) and TRBJ2-4; 7 nucleotides agree with TRBD2. Germline values: CDR1 LGHDT, CDR2 YNNKEL (reference sequence). V lost 3 bases and J lost 1; bases outside the gene matches: 9. The CDR3 is 17 residues long. This chain's CDR3 is CASSQNSGHGAKNIQYF. The CDR3 region has the DNA TGTGCCAGCAGCCAGAATAGCGGGCACGGGGCCAAAAACATTCAGTACTTC.

The chain links TRBV2 to TRBJ1-3; 9 bases match TRBD1. Trimming took 3 bases from V and 8 from J; bases not matched to a gene: 8. The germline gives CDR1 SNHLY, CDR2 FYNNEI. This CDR3 has 15 residues. The CDR3 spells CASSDETGGPDTIYF. CDR3 DNA: TGTGCCAGCAGTGACGAGACAGGGGGACCAGACACCATATATTTT.

This clone was counted a few times. The sample contains more than one DNA sequence encoding this CDR3. The chain has TRBV6-6 and TRBJ2-1, with D tentatively TRBD2 (6 bases). Germline assignment: CDR1 MNHNY and CDR2 SVGAGI (reference sequence). The V end lost 5 bases, the J end lost 2 bases, and 10 bases lay between the germline ends. The CDR3 is 14 amino acids. This CDR3 reads CASSPGGTYNEQFF. The CDR3 DNA is TGTGCCAGCAGTCCCGGGGGAACCTACAATGAGCAGTTCTTC.

The J gene is TRBJ2-3, the V gene TRBV5-1; D remains ambiguous. The CDR3 runs to 15 residues. Germline CDR1 reads SGHRS; CDR2 reads YFSETQ. V lost 4 bases and J 0 bases, leaving 12 bases between the germline ends. The CDR3 DNA reads TGCGCCAGCAGCCCCTGGCGACAAAGCACAGATACGCAGTATTTT. This gives the protein CASSPWRQSTDTQYF.

This rearrangement joins TRBV9 to TRBJ2-5, with 7 nucleotides matching TRBD2. Looked up from germline, CDR1 is SGDLS and CDR2 is YYNGEE. This CDR3 has 16 residues. V dropped 3 bases and J dropped 3; count of bases not matched to a gene: 11. The CDR3 spells CASSAQERGAKETQYF. CDR3 sequence (DNA): TGTGCCAGCAGCGCACAAGAGCGGGGTGCCAAAGAGACCCAGTACTTC.

CDR3 sequence (DNA): TGTGCTAGTGGACCCCCGTTCACAGGGCAGCATTCACCCCTCCACTTT. Its protein is CASGPPFTGQHSPLHF. V usage is TRBV12-5 and J usage is TRBJ1-6, with D possibly being TRBD1 (6 bases). Per germline, CDR1 LGHNT and CDR2 FRNRAP. The length of the CDR3 is 16 residues. Deletions cut 6 bases from V and 8 bases from J, with 20 bases between.

As concerns this clone: The sample carries other DNA sequences with the same CDR3. The rearrangement joins TRBV24-1 to TRBJ1-5, with D hard to call. V was trimmed by 1 base and J by 6 bases, leaving 6 bases between them. The length of the CDR3 is 13 residues. Looked up from germline, CDR1 is KGHDR and CDR2 is SFDVKD. The CDR3 region has the DNA TGTGCCACCAGTGATTTACGGGGTCAGCCCCAGCATTTT. It specifies CATSDLRGQPQHF.

The chain combines TRBV7-2 with TRBJ2-4; D gene ambiguous. Per germline, CDR1 SGHTA and CDR2 FQGNSA. The CDR3 contains 16 residues. Trimming left V 5 bases short and J 0 bases short, with 14 bases between. The CDR3 DNA is TGTGCCAGCAGCCCCGAGGTCCTAGGAGCCAAAAACATTCAGTACTTC. This translates into CASSPEVLGAKNIQYF.